The table lists the clone carrying this TCR beta chain with a few counts. The antigen remains undetermined. This record belongs to a study of vaccination effects on CD4 cells after COVID-19. Peptide-pool stimulation followed by sequencing identified expanded antigen-specific CD4+ clonotypes in the ViraFEST assay. Culture lasted roughly 9 days before CD4+ T cell isolation. Nucleocapsid antibody tests were negative, and the vaccine recipients had no prior SARS-CoV-2 infection. Clones were read by immunoSEQ multiplex PCR, and TCRdb kept only the in-frame ones, dropping some. The sample yields about 70,000 clones, roughly 80% seen once. Germline loops: CDR1 SGDLS, CDR2 YYNGEE. CDR3 length equals 15 residues. The V end lost 4 bases, the J end lost 7 bases, and 17 bases lay between the germline ends.

This sequence was found in a human donor who received a COVID-19 vaccine. V is TRBV9 and J is TRBJ1-4, with unresolved D. The source material was CD4+ T cells from PBMCs cultured with SARS-CoV-2 spike peptides, sampled before COVID-19 vaccination. The DNA of the CDR3 is TGTGCCAGCAGCCTCAGTCCGGGCTCCGCTGAAAAACTGTTTTTT. Residues: CASSLSPGSAEKLFF.